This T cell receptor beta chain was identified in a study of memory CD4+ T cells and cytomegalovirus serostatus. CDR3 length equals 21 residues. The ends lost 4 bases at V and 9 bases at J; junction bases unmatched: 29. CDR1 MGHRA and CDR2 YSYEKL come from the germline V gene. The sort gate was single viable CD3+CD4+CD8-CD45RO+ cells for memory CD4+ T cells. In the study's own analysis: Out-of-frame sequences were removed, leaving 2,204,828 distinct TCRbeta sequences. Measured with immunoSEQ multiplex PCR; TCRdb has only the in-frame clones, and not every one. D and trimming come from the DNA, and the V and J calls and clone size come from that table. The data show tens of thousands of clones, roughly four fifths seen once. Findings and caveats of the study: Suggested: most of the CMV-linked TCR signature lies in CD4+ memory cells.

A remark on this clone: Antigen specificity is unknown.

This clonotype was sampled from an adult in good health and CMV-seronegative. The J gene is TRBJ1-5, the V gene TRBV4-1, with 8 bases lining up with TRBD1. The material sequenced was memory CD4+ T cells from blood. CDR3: CASSRWGQVSSLSTRTTPQHF. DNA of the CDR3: TGCGCCAGCAGCCGTTGGGGACAGGTATCCTCTCTGAGTACCCGGACAACGCCCCAGCATTTT.